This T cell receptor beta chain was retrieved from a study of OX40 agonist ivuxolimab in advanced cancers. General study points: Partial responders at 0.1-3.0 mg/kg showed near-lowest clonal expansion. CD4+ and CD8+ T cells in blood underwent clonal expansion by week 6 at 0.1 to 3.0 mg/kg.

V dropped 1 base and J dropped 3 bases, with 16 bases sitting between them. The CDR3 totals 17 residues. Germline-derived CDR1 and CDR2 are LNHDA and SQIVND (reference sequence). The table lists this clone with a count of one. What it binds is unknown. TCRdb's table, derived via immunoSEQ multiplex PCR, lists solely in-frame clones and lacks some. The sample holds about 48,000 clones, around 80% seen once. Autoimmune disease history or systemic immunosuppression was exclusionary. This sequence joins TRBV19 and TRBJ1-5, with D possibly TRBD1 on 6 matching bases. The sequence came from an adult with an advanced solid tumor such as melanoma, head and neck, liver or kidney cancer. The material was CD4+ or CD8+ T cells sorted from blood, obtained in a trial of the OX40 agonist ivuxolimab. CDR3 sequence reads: CASSIGGGARNNQPQHF. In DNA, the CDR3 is TGTGCCAGTAGTATAGGAGGGGGGGCGCGTAACAATCAGCCCCAGCATTTT.